Listed here are 32 T cell receptor beta chains from one sample, sequenced in a study of shared clonotypes between healthy human individuals. TCRdb's copy holds only in-frame clones and misses some; the assay was immunoSEQ multiplex PCR. The sample lists 2 million to 3 million clones; approximately 90% were seen once. The sequenced sample was naive CD4+ T cells sorted from blood. Subset indicated: CD45RA+ positively selected. Source of these receptors: a man aged 18 to 30 in good health.

This sequence joins TRBV18 and TRBJ2-5, with TRBD1 as a possible D gene (6 bases). The CDR3 is 17 residues long. Germline V gene data show CDR1 as KGHSH and CDR2 as LQKENI. Trimming took 8 bases from V and 2 from J, leaving 24 bases between them. The CDR3 spells CASPQTTGTTSQETQYF. The CDR3 coding sequence is TGTGCCAGCCCACAAACGACAGGCACCACATCTCAAGAGACCCAGTACTTC.

The chain links TRBV4-1 to TRBJ1-5; TRBD1 might be the D (5 bases). The CDR3 contains 17 residues. The ends were cut back, 1 base at V and 0 bases at J, with 13 bases in the middle. CDR1 and CDR2 (germline): MGHRA, YSYEKL. The CDR3 DNA reads as TGCGCCAGCAGCCAAGGAGACAGCAGCTATAGCAATCAGCCCCAGCATTTT. Translation gives CASSQGDSSYSNQPQHF.

This sequence joins TRBV4-2 and TRBJ1-1; weak D call: TRBD1 (5 bases). Deletions cut 3 bases from V and 0 bases from J, with 14 bases between. Germline V gene sequence: CDR1 LGHNA, CDR2 YNFKEQ. The CDR3 runs to 16 residues. The DNA for the CDR3 is TGTGCCAGCAGCCAGGATAGAAGGGACCTGAACACTGAAGCTTTCTTT. Protein product: CASSQDRRDLNTEAFF.

V gene TRBV9 combines with J gene TRBJ2-3; 8 positions agree with TRBD2. CDR1 is SGDLS and CDR2 is YYNGEE in the germline V gene. With 4 bases clipped from V and 2 bases from J, the junction kept 9 bases outside the gene matches. The CDR3 consists of 16 residues. The CDR3 nucleotides read TGTGCCAGCAGCATTGGAGCGGGAGCGATCACAGATACGCAGTATTTT. Amino acid sequence: CASSIGAGAITDTQYF.

On this clone itself: Other nucleotide sequences in the sample specify the same CDR3. The chain recombines TRBV5-1 with TRBJ1-5; D is unresolved. V gave up 0 bases and J gave up 3 bases, with 10 bases separating them. The CDR3 is made up of 15 amino acids. Per germline, CDR1 SGHRS and CDR2 YFSETQ. CDR3 nucleotides: TGCGCCAGCAGCTTGGAGGGCGGGGACAATCAGCCCCAGCATTTT. Translating gives CASSLEGGDNQPQHF. The entire variable domain, with the rest obtained from reference TRBV5-1 and TRBJ1-5, is as follows: KAGVTQTPRYLIKTRGQQVTLSCSPISGHRSVSWYQQTPGQGLQFLFEYFSETQRNKGNFPGRFSGRQFSNSRSEMNVSTLELGDSALYLCASSLEGGDNQPQHFGDGTRLSIL.

V is TRBV5-5 and J is TRBJ2-1, with TRBD2 matching 10 bases. The CDR3 is made up of 17 amino acids. J lost 5 bases, V lost 3 bases, and 11 bases had no gene match. Germline V lookup: CDR1 SGHKS, CDR2 YYEKEE (reference sequence). CDR3 amino acids: CASSSLPSGGAHNEQFF. The CDR3 nucleotides read TGTGCCAGCAGCTCCCTCCCCAGCGGGGGGGCACACAATGAGCAGTTCTTC.

The CDR3 coding sequence is TGTGCCAGCAAAACTAGCGGGGGCTACGAGCAGTACTTC. Translated, it gives CASKTSGGYEQYF. The chain uses TRBV5-4 and TRBJ2-7, with TRBD2 identical over 11 bases. Germline V CDR1 and CDR2: SGHNT, YYREEE (reference sequence). V lost 6 bases and J lost 3; bases outside the gene matches: 2. The CDR3 loop spans 13 amino acids.

As for this clone: Other DNA sequences within the sample encode an identical CDR3. The chain couples TRBV7-2 to TRBJ2-7; D remains ambiguous. V lost 0 bases to trimming and J lost 0 bases, with 3 bases between them. Germline V lookup: CDR1 SGHTA, CDR2 FQGNSA. This CDR3 has 13 amino acids. The CDR3 is CASSLASSYEQYF. DNA for the CDR3: TGTGCCAGCAGCTTAGCCAGCTCCTACGAGCAGTACTTC.

The CDR3 is CAISESRQGGTQYF. The DNA of the CDR3 is TGTGCCATCAGTGAGTCGCGACAGGGGGGGACCCAGTACTTC. The rearrangement links TRBV10-3 to TRBJ2-5, with 9 positions matching TRBD1. The length of the CDR3 is 14 residues. V dropped 0 bases and J dropped 7; count of bases not matched to a gene: 3. Germline V gene lookup returns CDR1 ENHRY and CDR2 SYGVKD.

The rearrangement links TRBV5-4 to TRBJ1-1, with D maybe TRBD1 (6 bases). The CDR3 length is 16 residues. CDR1 SGHNT and CDR2 YYREEE come from the germline V gene (reference sequence). The germline V and J ends were trimmed by 1 base and 0 bases, with 13 bases remaining between them. CDR3 amino acids: CASSLTGTLMNTEAFF. The CDR3 nucleotides read TGTGCCAGCAGCTTGACAGGGACCCTCATGAACACTGAAGCTTTCTTT.

To note about this clone: The same CDR3 arises from other DNA sequences in this sample as well. The chain has TRBV7-9 and TRBJ1-3; possible D gene TRBD1, 6 bases. The ends were cut back, 3 bases at V and 4 bases at J, with 10 bases in the middle. In germline, CDR1 is SEHNR, CDR2 FQNEAQ (reference sequence). The CDR3 sequence is 14 residues long. Here the CDR3 reads CASSLGGSGNTIYF. Written as DNA, the CDR3 is TGTGCCAGCAGCTTGGGGGGCTCCGGAAACACCATATATTTT.

The chain employs TRBV28 and TRBJ1-5; the D is unclear. The V gene lost 7 bases and the J gene lost 3 bases, with 10 bases spanning the gap. CDR1 is MDHEN and CDR2 is SYDVKM in the germline V gene. The CDR3 runs 13 residues. CDR3 loop: CASTPRDNQPQHF. The CDR3, as DNA: TGTGCCAGCACGCCCCGGGACAATCAGCCCCAGCATTTT.

The J gene is TRBJ2-7, the V gene TRBV5-1, with D perhaps matching TRBD1 (6 bases). This CDR3 spans 13 amino acids. Trimming stripped 0 bases from V and 5 bases from J, with 9 bases between. Per germline, CDR1 SGHRS and CDR2 YFSETQ. The CDR3 nucleotides are TGCGCCAGCAGCTTGGTGGCAGGGGACGAGCAGTACTTC. This codes for CASSLVAGDEQYF.

The chain uses TRBV11-2 and TRBJ2-3, with D perhaps matching TRBD2 (5 bases). V lost 5 bases and J lost 1, with 10 bases in between. There are 14 residues in the CDR3. The germline V gene has CDR1 SGHAT and CDR2 FQNNGV. CDR3 in DNA: TGTGCCAGCAGCCGATGGACTGGCACAGATACGCAGTATTTT. This translates into CASSRWTGTDTQYF.

The chain employs TRBV5-4 and TRBJ2-1; no reliable D call. This CDR3 has 15 residues. The germline gives CDR1 SGHNT, CDR2 YYREEE (reference sequence). Trimming left V 2 bases short and J 0 bases short, with 9 bases between. CDR3 loop: CASSFNPHSYNEQFF. The CDR3 region has the DNA TGTGCCAGCAGCTTTAACCCCCACTCCTACAATGAGCAGTTCTTC.

The chain combines TRBV6-5 with TRBJ2-7, with D maybe TRBD1 (6 bases). Between the trimmed V and J ends, which lost 3 bases and 2 bases, there was a span of 14 bases. In germline, CDR1 is MNHEY, CDR2 SVGAGI. The CDR3 runs 15 residues. This CDR3 is CASSYRGHGTYEQYF. The CDR3 DNA is TGTGCCAGCAGTTATCGGGGACACGGAACCTACGAGCAGTACTTC.

CDR3 in amino acids: CASSEGTGVLGEQYF. The DNA for the CDR3 is TGTGCCAGCAGTGAAGGGACAGGGGTGTTAGGCGAGCAGTACTTC. The chain is built from TRBV6-1 and TRBJ2-7, with 9 bases aligning to TRBD1. Germline CDR1 reads MNHNS; CDR2 reads SASEGT. This CDR3 region has 15 residues. Trimming at V came to 1 base and at J to 6 bases, leaving 7 bases not matched to a gene.

V usage is TRBV6-5 and J usage is TRBJ2-1; possibly TRBD1 or TRBD2 for D (5 bases each). This CDR3 comprises 16 residues. V lost 4 bases, J lost 2 bases, and 15 bases lay in between. Germline V gene lookup returns CDR1 MNHEY and CDR2 SVGAGI. The CDR3 reads CASSSGRPSTYNEQFF. CDR3 sequence (DNA): TGTGCCAGCAGTTCGGGACGCCCATCCACCTACAATGAGCAGTTCTTC.

The V and J genes are TRBV7-9 and TRBJ2-5, with 7 bases matching TRBD1. In germline, CDR1 is SEHNR, CDR2 FQNEAQ (reference sequence). The CDR3 contains 16 residues. The V segment lost 5 bases and the J segment 4 bases; nucleotides outside the gene matches: 13. The CDR3 loop is CASSNPRQGAGETQYF. The CDR3 DNA is TGTGCCAGCAGCAACCCTAGACAGGGAGCCGGAGAGACCCAGTACTTC. Full variable domain (remainder filled in from reference TRBV7-9 and TRBJ2-5): DTGVSQNPRHKITKRGQNVTFRCDPISEHNRLYWYRQTLGQGPEFLTYFQNEAQLEKSRLLSDRFSAERPKGSFSTLEIQRTEQGDSAMYLCASSNPRQGAGETQYFGPGTRLLVL.

The chain recombines TRBV6-1 with TRBJ2-2, with D perhaps TRBD1 (5 bases). Per germline, CDR1 MNHNS and CDR2 SASEGT. V lost 7 bases and J lost 1, with 7 bases in between. This CDR3 spans 13 amino acids. The CDR3 spells CASKDRNTGELFF. The CDR3 coding sequence is TGTGCCAGCAAAGACAGGAACACCGGGGAGCTGTTTTTT.

The CDR3 nucleotides read TGTGCCAGCAGCTTGAGAAGGGGCCCGATGGAGACCCAGTACTTC. It specifies CASSLRRGPMETQYF. V and J are TRBV5-4 and TRBJ2-5; D possibly corresponds to TRBD1 (5 bases). CDR1 SGHNT and CDR2 YYREEE come from the germline V gene (reference sequence). CDR3 length: 15 residues. The V end lost 1 base, the J end lost 5 bases, and 15 bases lay between the germline ends.

The V call is TRBV7-2, the J call TRBJ2-7, with D possibly TRBD2 on 6 matching bases. The V gene lost 5 bases and the J gene lost 6 bases, with 23 bases spanning the gap. The germline V gene encodes CDR1 SGHTA and CDR2 FQGNSA. CDR3 length: 16 residues. The CDR3 loop reads CASSPHRDSTSREQYF. The CDR3 nucleotides are TGTGCCAGCAGCCCCCACCGGGACTCGACCTCTCGCGAGCAGTACTTC. Supplemented by reference TRBV7-2 and TRBJ2-7, the full variable domain reads GAGVSQSPSNKVTEKGKDVELRCDPISGHTALYWYRQSLGQGLEFLIYFQGNSAPDKSGLPSDRFSAERTGGSVSTLTIQRTQQEDSAVYLCASSPHRDSTSREQYFGPGTRLTVT.

In DNA form, the CDR3 reads TGTGCCACCAGCACGTACAGATACAATGAGCAGTTCTTC. Its translation: CATSTYRYNEQFF. The chain uses TRBV15 and TRBJ2-1; D ambiguous. Trimming cost V 4 bases and J 4 bases, with 8 bases left between them. Germline V gene data show CDR1 as LNHNV and CDR2 as YYDKDF (reference sequence). The CDR3 contains 13 residues.

The chain has TRBV7-2 and TRBJ2-7, with TRBD2 matching 15 bases. The CDR3 totals 16 residues. Germline CDR1 reads SGHTA; CDR2 reads FQGNSA. V was clipped by 5 bases and J by 6 bases; unmatched bases: 8. DNA of the CDR3: TGTGCCAGCAGCGCGTCTGGACTAGCGGGAGGGCCCGAGCAGTACTTC. It translates to CASSASGLAGGPEQYF. The full variable domain, in which reference TRBV7-2 and TRBJ2-7 provide the parts outside the CDR3, is GAGVSQSPSNKVTEKGKDVELRCDPISGHTALYWYRQSLGQGLEFLIYFQGNSAPDKSGLPSDRFSAERTGGSVSTLTIQRTQQEDSAVYLCASSASGLAGGPEQYFGPGTRLTVT.

Regarding this clone: At the DNA level, this CDR3 is encoded by other sequences in the same sample as well. The chain has TRBV5-4 and TRBJ2-1; no clear D. The CDR3 spans 13 residues. Trimming took 2 bases from V and 8 from J, leaving 11 bases between them. Germline V gene sequence: CDR1 SGHNT, CDR2 YYREEE (reference sequence). The CDR3 reads CASSLTGGDEQFF. In DNA, the CDR3 is TGTGCCAGCAGCTTAACGGGCGGCGATGAGCAGTTCTTC.

This rearrangement joins TRBV2 to TRBJ2-7, with TRBD1 identical over 9 bases. The germline CDR1 and CDR2 sequences are SNHLY and FYNNEI. Germline trimming cut 4 bases from V and 4 bases from J; bases unmatched to any gene: 5. CDR3 size: 14 residues. CDR3: CASSVAGTGYEQYF. The CDR3 DNA reads as TGTGCCAGCAGTGTCGCCGGGACAGGGTACGAGCAGTACTTC.

This rearrangement joins TRBV11-2 to TRBJ2-6, with D hard to call. Trimming took 0 bases from V and 3 from J, leaving 6 bases between them. CDR3 length: 15 residues. Germline assignment: CDR1 SGHAT and CDR2 FQNNGV. In DNA form, the CDR3 reads TGTGCCAGCAGCTTAGAGAGGCTTGGGGCCAACGTCCTGACTTTC. Its protein is CASSLERLGANVLTF.

The chain combines TRBV2 with TRBJ1-4; the match to TRBD1 covers 7 bases. The CDR3 covers 15 residues. Germline V gives CDR1 SNHLY, CDR2 FYNNEI. The ends lost 3 bases at V and 8 bases at J; junction bases unmatched: 9. This chain's CDR3 is CASSEEDRVWEKLFF. CDR3 sequence (DNA): TGTGCCAGCAGTGAGGAAGACAGGGTGTGGGAAAAACTGTTTTTT.

The CDR3 reads CATIAGRTDTQYF. The CDR3 nucleotides are TGTGCCACCATAGCGGGAAGGACAGATACGCAGTATTTT. The chain employs TRBV10-3 and TRBJ2-3, with 8 bases matching TRBD2. From germline, CDR1 is ENHRY and CDR2 SYGVKD. The junction had 6 bases not matched to a gene; V was cut back by 10 bases and J by 3 bases. This CDR3 region has 13 residues.

In this sample, this clone turned up once. The chain joins TRBV27 to TRBJ2-5; perhaps TRBD2 as D (5 bases). There are 13 residues in the CDR3. Trimming left V 6 bases short and J 2 bases short, with 10 bases between. The germline V gene encodes CDR1 MNHEY and CDR2 SMNVEV (reference sequence). CDR3 nucleotide sequence: TGTGCCAGCAGCAAGAGAGGGCAAGAGACCCAGTACTTC. Translated, it gives CASSKRGQETQYF.

This chain uses TRBV18 with TRBJ2-4; TRBD1 aligns across 7 bases. From germline, CDR1 is KGHSH and CDR2 LQKENI. The CDR3 contains 15 residues. V dropped 2 bases and J dropped 4; count of bases not matched to a gene: 5. DNA for the CDR3: TGTGCCAGCTCACCATATGGGACAGCTAAAAACATTCAGTACTTC. Residues: CASSPYGTAKNIQYF. The full variable domain, completed using reference TRBV18 and TRBJ2-4, is NAGVMQNPRHLVRRRGQEARLRCSPMKGHSHVYWYRQLPEEGLKFMVYLQKENIIDESGMPKERFSAEFPKEGPSILRIQQVVRGDSAAYFCASSPYGTAKNIQYFGAGTRLSVL.

V gene TRBV18 combines with J gene TRBJ1-1, with D unclear. V lost 1 base, J lost 0 bases, and 15 bases lay in between. The CDR3 consists of 17 residues. Per the germline V gene, CDR1 is KGHSH and CDR2 is LQKENI. CDR3 bases: TGTGCCAGCTCACCACGGGGAGGTCGGTTTTTGAACACTGAAGCTTTCTTT. This codes for CASSPRGGRFLNTEAFF.